These T cell receptor beta chains were read from a single sample in a study of vaccination effects on CD4 cells after COVID-19. The method was immunoSEQ multiplex PCR; TCRdb's version includes in-frame clones alone and lacks a portion of them. The sample holds roughly 34,000 clones, about four fifths seen once. Their antigens are not known. The specimen was CD4+ T cells from PBMCs cultured with HCoV-NL63 spike peptides, collected after COVID-19 vaccination. These receptors came from a human donor who received a COVID-19 vaccine. Some clones in this sample may be carry-over from other donors' samples. Each CDR3 is given with its conserved first and last residue. Fields, in order: J gene, clone size, D gene, V gene, CDR3 protein, CDR3 DNA. A D gene is named only where the DNA matches it firmly. Size values are once, few and many counts, or a class for expanded clones, and some rows have none.

>TRBJ1-2|.|.|TRBV2
CASSEVSNYGYTF
TGTGCCAGCAGTGAAGTCTCAAATTATGGCTACACCTTC
>TRBJ2-5|.|TRBD1|TRBV18
CASSPPGTEETQYF
TGTGCCAGCTCACCACCGGGGACAGAAGAGACCCAGTACTTC
>TRBJ2-1|.|.|TRBV7-5
CARSSPLIGGRLYNEQFF
TGTGCCAGAAGCTCACCACTTATAGGGGGGCGGTTGTACAATGAGCAGTTCTTC
>TRBJ2-3|.|.|TRBV12-2
CASRWQAGGREDTQYF
TGTGCAAGTCGCTGGCAAGCGGGGGGGCGGGAAGATACGCAGTATTTT
>TRBJ2-3|.|TRBD2|TRBV6-2/TRBV6-3
CASSYSRLAGGISTDTQYF
TGTGCCAGCAGTTACTCGCGGCTAGCGGGGGGGATAAGCACAGATACGCAGTATTTT
>TRBJ2-2|.|.|TRBV5-1
CASSLDFANTGELFF
TGCGCCAGCAGCTTGGACTTCGCGAACACCGGGGAGCTGTTTTTT
>TRBJ1-1|.|.|TRBV3-1/TRBV3-2
CASSPTDGVLAFF
TGTGCCAGCAGCCCGACGGATGGGGTACTAGCTTTCTTT
>TRBJ1-6|.|.|TRBV19
CASSIWTENSPLHF
TGTGCCAGTAGTATTTGGACAGAGAATTCACCCCTCCACTTT
>TRBJ1-2|.|.|TRBV3-1/TRBV3-2
CASSPSHGGLYGYTF
TGTGCCAGCAGCCCGTCACATGGGGGATTATATGGCTACACCTTC
>TRBJ2-3|once|TRBD2|TRBV13
CASSFRGGGGSTDTQYF
TGTGCCAGCAGCTTCAGGGGCGGCGGGGGGAGCACAGATACGCAGTATTTT
>TRBJ1-5|once|.|TRBV10-3
CAINRDPSQPQHF
TGTGCCATCAATCGGGACCCTAGCCAGCCCCAGCATTTT
>TRBJ2-1|.|TRBD2|TRBV4-1
CASSQGYLAGGPEQFF
TGCGCCAGCAGCCAAGGGTACCTAGCGGGGGGGCCCGAGCAGTTCTTC
>TRBJ1-5|.|.|TRBV19
CASSMGLSNQPQHF
TGTGCCAGTAGTATGGGTCTGAGTAATCAGCCCCAGCATTTT
>TRBJ1-1|.|TRBD1|TRBV4-1
CASSQENLQGTAEAFF
TGCGCCAGCAGCCAGGAAAACTTACAGGGGACGGCTGAAGCTTTCTTT
>TRBJ1-6|.|.|TRBV6-5
CASSYSRQANSPLHF
TGTGCCAGCAGTTACTCACGACAGGCTAATTCACCCCTCCACTTT
>TRBJ1-1|.|TRBD1|TRBV5-1
CASSGTGGQTNTEAFF
TGCGCCAGCAGCGGGACAGGGGGTCAGACGAACACTGAAGCTTTCTTT
>TRBJ2-2|once|.|TRBV9
CASSVYRVANTGELFF
TGTGCCAGCAGCGTCTACAGGGTCGCGAACACCGGGGAGCTGTTTTTT
>TRBJ1-2|.|TRBD1|TRBV24-1
CATSLGQGFGYTF
TGTGCCACCAGTCTTGGACAGGGGTTTGGCTACACCTTC
>TRBJ2-5|once|.|TRBV19
CASSDLGSRETQYF
TGTGCCAGCTCTGATTTGGGGTCAAGAGAGACCCAGTACTTC
>TRBJ1-1|.|.|TRBV5-1
CASSLYGRTWGDTEAFF
TGCGCCAGCAGCTTGTACGGCAGGACATGGGGGGACACTGAAGCTTTCTTT
>TRBJ2-3|.|TRBD2|TRBV12-5
CASGLIFLAGSTDTQYF
TGTGCTAGTGGTTTGATATTCCTAGCGGGGAGCACAGATACGCAGTATTTT
>TRBJ1-3|.|.|TRBV5-4
CASTLDTGNTIYF
TGTGCCAGCACCTTAGATACTGGAAACACCATATATTTT
>TRBJ1-1|few|.|TRBV19
CASSIGGNTEAFF
TGTGCCAGTAGTATAGGCGGGAACACTGAAGCTTTCTTT
>TRBJ2-1|.|TRBD2|TRBV6-6
CASTGTSGNNEQFF
TGTGCCAGCACCGGGACTAGCGGTAATAATGAGCAGTTCTTC
>TRBJ2-2|.|.|TRBV5-1
CASSFEGTAGELFF
TGCGCCAGCAGCTTTGAAGGAACAGCCGGGGAGCTGTTTTTT
>TRBJ1-5|.|.|TRBV6-6
CASTTGRGQPQHF
TGTGCCAGCACTACAGGGAGAGGGCAGCCCCAGCATTTT
>TRBJ2-2|.|TRBD2|TRBV11-2
CASSATSGSGELFF
TGTGCCAGCAGCGCGACTAGCGGGTCCGGGGAGCTGTTTTTT
>TRBJ1-4|.|.|TRBV19
CASRGGRNEKLFF
TGTGCCAGTCGCGGCGGCCGTAATGAAAAACTGTTTTTT
>TRBJ2-6|.|.|TRBV5-6
CASSFFQGSFSGANVLTF
TGTGCCAGCAGCTTTTTCCAGGGAAGCTTTTCTGGGGCCAACGTCCTGACTTTC
>TRBJ1-1|once|TRBD1|TRBV4-3
CASSHGLGQEAFF
TGCGCCAGCAGCCATGGGTTGGGACAGGAAGCTTTCTTT
>TRBJ1-2|once|.|TRBV6-5
CASRFGRNDGYTF
TGTGCCAGCCGTTTCGGGCGAAACGATGGCTACACCTTC
>TRBJ2-3|.|TRBD2|TRBV15
CATSGGTSGGTDTQYF
TGTGCCACCAGCGGCGGGACTAGCGGCGGAACAGATACGCAGTATTTT
>TRBJ1-5|.|.|TRBV19
CASSITFGGSQPQHF
TGTGCCAGTAGTATCACGTTCGGAGGAAGCCAGCCCCAGCATTTT
>TRBJ2-2|.|.|TRBV2
CASSERAPREAGELFF
TGTGCCAGCAGTGAAAGGGCTCCAAGGGAGGCCGGGGAGCTGTTTTTT
>TRBJ2-5|.|.|TRBV12-1
CASSFGGTGVTQYF
TGTGCCAGCAGCTTTGGGGGGACCGGAGTGACCCAGTACTTC
>TRBJ2-5|.|TRBD1|TRBV6-2/TRBV6-3
CASSYLPGGANQETQYF
TGTGCCAGCAGTTACCTACCAGGGGGAGCAAACCAAGAGACCCAGTACTTC
>TRBJ2-5|.|.|TRBV14
CASSPLSGARGETQYF
TGTGCCAGCAGCCCGTTGTCCGGGGCGCGAGGGGAGACCCAGTACTTC
>TRBJ2-4|.|.|TRBV30
CAWSVRGTKNIQYF
TGTGCCTGGAGTGTACGAGGGACCAAAAACATTCAGTACTTC
>TRBJ2-3|.|TRBD1|TRBV23-1
CASSQSGDREYCTDTQYF
TGCGCCAGCAGTCAATCAGGGGACAGGGAATATTGCACAGATACGCAGTATTTT
>TRBJ2-1|.|TRBD2|TRBV10-3
CAIRPAGGKNNEQFF
TGTGCCATCAGGCCTGCGGGGGGGAAGAACAATGAGCAGTTCTTC
>TRBJ2-2|.|TRBD1|TRBV6-4
CASRRQGVTGELFF
TGTGCCAGCAGGAGACAGGGGGTCACCGGGGAGCTGTTTTTT
>TRBJ1-2|.|TRBD1|TRBV19
CASSLRDRGGYTF
TGTGCCAGTAGCCTTAGGGACAGGGGAGGCTACACCTTC
>TRBJ1-6|.|.|TRBV20-1
CSASFSRGNSPLHF
TGCAGTGCTAGTTTTTCCAGGGGCAATTCACCCCTCCACTTT
>TRBJ1-6|.|.|TRBV30
CAWRTRREGLSNSPLHF
TGTGCCTGGAGGACAAGACGCGAAGGACTGAGTAATTCACCCCTCCACTTT
>TRBJ1-5|once|.|TRBV12-3/TRBV12-4
CASSRSVYQPQHF
TGTGCCAGCAGTAGGTCGGTATATCAGCCCCAGCATTTT
>TRBJ1-2|.|.|TRBV6-1
CASSESWGYTF
TGTGCCAGCAGTGAATCTTGGGGCTACACCTTC
>TRBJ2-1|.|TRBD1|TRBV18
CASSEGQGSEQFF
TGTGCCAGCTCAGAGGGACAGGGCAGTGAGCAGTTCTTC
>TRBJ2-2|.|.|TRBV5-8
CASSFRGTNTGELFF
TGTGCCAGCAGCTTCCGGGGGACGAACACCGGGGAGCTGTTTTTT
>TRBJ2-2|.|TRBD1|TRBV30
CAWTLGTGSTGELFF
TGTGCCTGGACCCTGGGGACAGGGAGCACCGGGGAGCTGTTTTTT
>TRBJ1-6|.|.|TRBV7-8
CASSLRGSPLHF
TGTGCCAGCAGCTTGAGGGGTTCACCCCTCCACTTT
>TRBJ1-2|.|.|TRBV21-1
CASSKWDRPLLYGYTF
TGTGCCAGCAGCAAATGGGACAGGCCTCTCCTCTATGGCTACACCTTC
>TRBJ2-3|.|.|TRBV7-2
CASSPYSYTQYF
TGTGCCAGCAGCCCGTACTCGTATACGCAGTATTTT
>TRBJ2-1|.|.|TRBV2
CASSSHELNEQFF
TGTGCCAGCAGCTCCCATGAGTTGAATGAGCAGTTCTTC
>TRBJ1-5|.|.|TRBV18
CASSTASGVFNQPQHF
TGTGCCAGCTCAACAGCGTCAGGGGTTTTTAATCAGCCCCAGCATTTT